Sequencing of this T cell receptor beta chain was carried out in a study of response to subunit inactivated influenza vaccine (dated by TCRdb to 2017 to 2018). Study-level background: Deep quantitative profiling of the T cell receptor repertoire was used in the study to follow responses to a trivalent subunit inactivated influenza vaccine. Here is what the overall study found, with its caveats: According to the authors, only a limited number of new T cells may be recruited by each seasonal influenza vaccination.

CDR1 and CDR2, looked up from the germline V gene (reference sequence), are SGHAT and FQDESV. From the cysteine through the phenylalanine, the CDR3 covers 17 amino acids. Solely the CDR3 DNA is kept, with 51 bases framed from the first base. V ends up 6 bases short and J 4 bases short, with an unmatched junction base count of 9. This clonotype was observed a few times. The antigen it recognizes is unknown. Nothing much larger sits one base from this clone, and base qualities are not available. Library prep was done by RT-PCR. TCRdb records Illumina HiSeq 2500 as the sequencer. In TCRdb, the public reads were trimmed at Q25 with fastp and aligned with MiXCR, with productive beta chains retained. When rows share a CDR3 protein, they turn into one entry using the most common DNA and genes. In all, the sample holds roughly 700,000 distinct CDR3 sequences, and around 16% of those were seen once. The ten largest clones take up under 14% of the sample.

The V and J segments used are TRBV11-1 and TRBJ2-1, with 13 bases aligning to TRBD2. Sequences were derived from PBMCs from blood, sampled approximately 12 days after vaccination. This receptor was obtained from a man aged 50 or older who received an inactivated influenza vaccine. Donor details come from another sample of the same person, matched by shared clones. The DNA sequence is as follows: TGTGCCAGCAGGCCTCCGGGACTAGCGGGACTATACAATGAGCAGTTCTTC. It translates to CASRPPGLAGLYNEQFF.